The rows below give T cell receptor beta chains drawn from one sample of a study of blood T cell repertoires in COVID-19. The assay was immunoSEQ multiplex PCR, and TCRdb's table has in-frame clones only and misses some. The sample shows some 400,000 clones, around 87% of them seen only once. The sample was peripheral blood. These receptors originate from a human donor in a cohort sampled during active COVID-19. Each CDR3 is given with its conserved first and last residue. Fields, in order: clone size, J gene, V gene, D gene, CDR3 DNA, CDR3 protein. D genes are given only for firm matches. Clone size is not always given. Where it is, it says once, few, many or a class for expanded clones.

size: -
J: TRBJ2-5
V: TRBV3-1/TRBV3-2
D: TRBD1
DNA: TGTGCCAGCAGCCCGACAGGGCAAGAGACCCAGTACTTC
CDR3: CASSPTGQETQYF

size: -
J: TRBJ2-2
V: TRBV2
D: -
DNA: TGTGCCAGCAGTGAGGGGAGGAACACCGGGGAGCTGTTTTTT
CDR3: CASSEGRNTGELFF

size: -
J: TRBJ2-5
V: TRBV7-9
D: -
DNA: TGTGCCAGCAGCCAAGAGGGTGAGCAAGAGACCCAGTACTTC
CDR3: CASSQEGEQETQYF

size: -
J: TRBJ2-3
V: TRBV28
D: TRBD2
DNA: TGTGCCAGCAGTTTATGGTCGGGACTAGTCACAGATACGCAGTATTTT
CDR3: CASSLWSGLVTDTQYF

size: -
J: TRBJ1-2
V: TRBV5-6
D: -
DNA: TGTGCCAGCAGCTTGGAACGGAACTATGGCTACACCTTC
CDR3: CASSLERNYGYTF

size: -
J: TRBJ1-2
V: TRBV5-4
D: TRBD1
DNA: TGTGCCAGCAGCTTGGGTGGTTCCGGGACAGAAATATACGAAACCTTC
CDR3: CASSLGGSGTEIYETF

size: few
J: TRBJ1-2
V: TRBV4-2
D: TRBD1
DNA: TGTGCCAGCAGCCAGGACAGGGACTATGGCTACACCTTC
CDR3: CASSQDRDYGYTF

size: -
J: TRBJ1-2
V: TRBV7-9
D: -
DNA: TGTGCCAGCAGCCCTGGGGACGTCGCGGGGTACTATGGCTACACCTTC
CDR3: CASSPGDVAGYYGYTF

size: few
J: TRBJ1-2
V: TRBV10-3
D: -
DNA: TGTGCCATCAGTGACCCGACAGAAGCTAACTATGGCTACACCTTC
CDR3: CAISDPTEANYGYTF

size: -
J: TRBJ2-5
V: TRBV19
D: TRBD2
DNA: TGTGCCAGTAGCCCCCAAGCGGGGGGGACCCAAGAGACCCAGTACTTC
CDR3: CASSPQAGGTQETQYF

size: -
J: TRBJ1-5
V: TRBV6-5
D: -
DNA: TGTGCCAGTCATAACCTCAAAGCCAAGCCCCAGCATTTT
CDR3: CASHNLKAKPQHF

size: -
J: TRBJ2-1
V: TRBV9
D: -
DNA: TGTGCCAGCAGCGTAGTTGCGACAGGTTACAATGAGCAGTTCTTC
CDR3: CASSVVATGYNEQFF

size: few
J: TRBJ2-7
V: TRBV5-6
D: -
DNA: TGTGCCAGCAGCTTGGGGACTCAATACGAGCAGTACTTC
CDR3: CASSLGTQYEQYF

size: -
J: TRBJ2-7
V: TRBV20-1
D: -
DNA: TGCAGTGCTAGTTACGAGGTCGAGCAGTACTTC
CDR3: CSASYEVEQYF

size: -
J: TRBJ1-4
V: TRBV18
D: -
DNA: TGTGCCAGCTCACCACTCGGTCCCAGTACTTTACAGGAAAAAGGAACTAATGAAAAACTGTTTTTT
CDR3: CASSPLGPSTLQEKGTNEKLFF

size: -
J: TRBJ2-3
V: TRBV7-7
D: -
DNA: TGTGCTAGCAGCCCCCACCAGGGGGGTCGGTATTTAGATACGCAGTATTTT
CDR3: CASSPHQGGRYLDTQYF

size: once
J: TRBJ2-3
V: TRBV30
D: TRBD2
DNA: TGTGCCTGGAGTGTGGGTAGCGGGGGAACTCCTAGCACAGATACGCAGTATTTT
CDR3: CAWSVGSGGTPSTDTQYF

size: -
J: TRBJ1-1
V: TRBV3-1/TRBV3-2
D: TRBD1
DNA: TGTGCCAGCAGCCAACAATCAGGGGGCACTGAAGCTTTCTTT
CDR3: CASSQQSGGTEAFF

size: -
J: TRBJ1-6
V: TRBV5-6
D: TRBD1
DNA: TGTGCCAGCAGCACGGGGACAGGGACGAGCTCCTATAATTCACCCCTCCACTTT
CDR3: CASSTGTGTSSYNSPLHF

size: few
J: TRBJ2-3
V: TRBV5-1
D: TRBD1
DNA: TGCGCCAGCAGCTTGGGGACCCGACAGGGGGGGACAGATACGCAGTATTTT
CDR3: CASSLGTRQGGTDTQYF

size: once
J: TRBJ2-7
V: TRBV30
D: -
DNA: TGTGCCTGGAGTACGGGGGAAGTCAACGAGCAGTACTTC
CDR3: CAWSTGEVNEQYF

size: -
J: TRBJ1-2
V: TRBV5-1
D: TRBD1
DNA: TGCGCCAGCAGCTTGGTGCCGGGACAGGATGATGGCTACACCTTC
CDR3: CASSLVPGQDDGYTF

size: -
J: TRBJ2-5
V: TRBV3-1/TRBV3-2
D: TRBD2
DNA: TGTGCCAGCAGCCCCCTAGCGGGAGGAGGAGAGACCCAGTACTTC
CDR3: CASSPLAGGGETQYF

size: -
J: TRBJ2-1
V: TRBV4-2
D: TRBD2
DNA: TGTGCCAGCAGCCAAGAGCTGGCGGGAGTATCCTACAATGAGCAGTTCTTC
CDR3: CASSQELAGVSYNEQFF

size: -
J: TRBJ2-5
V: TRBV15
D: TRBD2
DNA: TGTGCCACCAGCCCCGAGCTAGCGGGGCCAACGAGGGGAGAGACCCAGTACTTC
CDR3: CATSPELAGPTRGETQYF

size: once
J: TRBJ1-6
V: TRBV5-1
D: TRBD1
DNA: TGCGCCAGCAGCTCACGGACAGGGGATAATTCACCCCTCCACTTT
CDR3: CASSSRTGDNSPLHF

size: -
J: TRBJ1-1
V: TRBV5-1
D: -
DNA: TGCGCCAGCAGCTTGGAAGTCTATAGGTTCGGGGGGAAGGAGACTGAAGCTTTCTTT
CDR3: CASSLEVYRFGGKETEAFF

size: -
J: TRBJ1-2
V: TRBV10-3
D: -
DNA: TGTGCCATCACCTCGGGACTAAGTGGCTATGGCTACACCTTC
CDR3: CAITSGLSGYGYTF

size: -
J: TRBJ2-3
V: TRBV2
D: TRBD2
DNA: TGTGCCAGCAGGGGGACTAGCGGGACCACAGATACGCAGTATTTT
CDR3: CASRGTSGTTDTQYF

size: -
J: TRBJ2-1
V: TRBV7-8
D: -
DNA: TGTGCCAGCAGCTCTCAGTGGGGAGGTGGCAATGAGCAGTTCTTC
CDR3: CASSSQWGGGNEQFF

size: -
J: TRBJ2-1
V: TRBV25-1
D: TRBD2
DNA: TGTGCCAGCAGGGGGACTAGCGGGAGTACGGGTTCCTACAATGAGCAGTTCTTC
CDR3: CASRGTSGSTGSYNEQFF

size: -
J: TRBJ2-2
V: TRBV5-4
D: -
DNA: TGTGCCAGCAGCCCAGAAATGGGGGGACGAACCGGGGAGCTGTTTTTT
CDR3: CASSPEMGGRTGELFF

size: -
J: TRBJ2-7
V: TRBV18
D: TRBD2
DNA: TGTGCCAGCTCACCACGACAGGCGGGAGGTTACGAGCAGTACTTC
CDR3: CASSPRQAGGYEQYF

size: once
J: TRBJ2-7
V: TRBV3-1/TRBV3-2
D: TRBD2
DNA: TGTGCCAGCAGCCAAGGCCTAGCGGGGGGGCGGCAGAGCGAGCAGTACTTC
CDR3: CASSQGLAGGRQSEQYF

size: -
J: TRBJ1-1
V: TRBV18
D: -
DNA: TGTGCCAGCTCACTAAGCCAGGTCCTCATGAACACTGAAGCTTTCTTT
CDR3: CASSLSQVLMNTEAFF

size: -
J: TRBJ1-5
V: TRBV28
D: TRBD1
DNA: TGTGCCAGCAGTTTATCAGGGGGACAGGATAGCAATCAGCCCCAGCATTTT
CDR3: CASSLSGGQDSNQPQHF

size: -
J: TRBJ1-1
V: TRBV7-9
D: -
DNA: TGTGCCAGCAGCTTTAGCAACAGGAGGAACACTGAAGCTTTCTTT
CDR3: CASSFSNRRNTEAFF